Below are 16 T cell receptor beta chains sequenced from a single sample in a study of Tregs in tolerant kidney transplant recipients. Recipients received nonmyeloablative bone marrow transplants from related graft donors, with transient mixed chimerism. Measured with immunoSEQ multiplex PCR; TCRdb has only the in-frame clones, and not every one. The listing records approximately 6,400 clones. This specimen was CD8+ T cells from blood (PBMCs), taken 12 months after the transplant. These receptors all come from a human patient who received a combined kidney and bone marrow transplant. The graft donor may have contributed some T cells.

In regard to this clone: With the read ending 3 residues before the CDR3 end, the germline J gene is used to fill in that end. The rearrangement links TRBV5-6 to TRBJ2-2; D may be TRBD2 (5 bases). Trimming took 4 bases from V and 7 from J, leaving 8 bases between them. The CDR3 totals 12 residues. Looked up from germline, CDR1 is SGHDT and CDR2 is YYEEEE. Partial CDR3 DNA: TGTGCCAGCAGCCTCCGGGGCGGGGAG. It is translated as CASSLRGGE. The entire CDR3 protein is CASSLRGGELFF.

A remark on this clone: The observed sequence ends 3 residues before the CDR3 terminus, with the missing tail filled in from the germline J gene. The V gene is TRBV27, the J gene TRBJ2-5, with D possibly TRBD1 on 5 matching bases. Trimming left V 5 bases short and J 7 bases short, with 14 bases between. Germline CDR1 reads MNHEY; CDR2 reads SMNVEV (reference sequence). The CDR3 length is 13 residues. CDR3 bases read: TGTGCCAGCAGTCCAGGGATGATGAGGACC. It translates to CASSPGMMRT. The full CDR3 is CASSPGMMRTQYF.

CDR3 in amino acids: CASSPAGTAGDYNEQFF. The sequenced part of the CDR3 DNA is TGTGCCAGCAGCCCCGCAGGGACAGCGGGGGACTACAATGAG. The chain carries TRBV13 and TRBJ2-1; D is possibly TRBD2 (8 bases). From the germline J gene comes the end of the CDR3, since the read stops 3 residues before it. Deletions cut 5 bases from V and 3 bases from J, with 20 bases between. The CDR3 totals 17 residues. The germline V gene encodes CDR1 PRHDT and CDR2 FYEKMQ (reference sequence).

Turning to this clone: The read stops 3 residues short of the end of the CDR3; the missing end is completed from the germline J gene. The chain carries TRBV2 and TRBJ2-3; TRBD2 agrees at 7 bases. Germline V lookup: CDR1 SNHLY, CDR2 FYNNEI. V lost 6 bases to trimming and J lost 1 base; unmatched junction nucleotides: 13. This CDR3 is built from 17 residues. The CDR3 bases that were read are TGTGCCAGCAGGACCGCGGTCTACCGGGGGGGCACAGATACG. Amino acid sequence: CASRTAVYRGGTDT. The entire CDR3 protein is CASRTAVYRGGTDTQYF.

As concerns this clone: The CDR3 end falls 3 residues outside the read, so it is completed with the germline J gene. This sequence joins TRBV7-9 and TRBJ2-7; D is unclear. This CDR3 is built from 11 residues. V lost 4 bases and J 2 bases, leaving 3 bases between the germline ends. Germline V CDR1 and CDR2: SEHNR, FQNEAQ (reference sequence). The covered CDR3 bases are TGTGCCAGCAGCTCCGCCTACGAG. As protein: CASSSAYE. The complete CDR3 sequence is CASSSAYEQYF.

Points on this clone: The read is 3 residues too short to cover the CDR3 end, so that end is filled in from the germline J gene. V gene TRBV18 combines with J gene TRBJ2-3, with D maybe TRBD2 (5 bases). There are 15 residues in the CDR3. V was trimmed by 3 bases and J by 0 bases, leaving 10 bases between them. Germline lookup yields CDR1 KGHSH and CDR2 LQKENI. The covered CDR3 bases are TGTGCCAGCTCACCCGACCGGGGTAGCACAGATACG. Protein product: CASSPDRGSTDT. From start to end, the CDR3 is CASSPDRGSTDTQYF.

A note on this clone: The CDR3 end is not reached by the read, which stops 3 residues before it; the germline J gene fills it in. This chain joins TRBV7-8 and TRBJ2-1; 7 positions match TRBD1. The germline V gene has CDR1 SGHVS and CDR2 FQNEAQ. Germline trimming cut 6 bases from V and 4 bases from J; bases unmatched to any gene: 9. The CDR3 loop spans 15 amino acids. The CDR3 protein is CASSPSGQYYNEQFF. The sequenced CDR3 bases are TGTGCCAGCAGTCCATCGGGACAGTATTACAATGAG.

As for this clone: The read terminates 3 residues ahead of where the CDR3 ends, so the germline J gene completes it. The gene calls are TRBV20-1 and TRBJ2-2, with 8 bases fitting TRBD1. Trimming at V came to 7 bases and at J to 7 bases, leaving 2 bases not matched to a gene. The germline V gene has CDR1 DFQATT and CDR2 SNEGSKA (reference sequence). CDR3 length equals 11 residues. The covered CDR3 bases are TGCAGTGGACAGGGGAACGGGGAG. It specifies CSGQGNGE. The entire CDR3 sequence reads CSGQGNGELFF.

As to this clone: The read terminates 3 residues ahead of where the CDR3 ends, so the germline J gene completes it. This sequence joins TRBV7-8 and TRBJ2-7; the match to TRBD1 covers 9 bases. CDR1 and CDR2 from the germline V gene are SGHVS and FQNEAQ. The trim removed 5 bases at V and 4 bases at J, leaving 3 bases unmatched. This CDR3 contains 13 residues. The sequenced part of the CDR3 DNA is TGTGCCAGCAGCGTCGGGACAGGGTACGAG. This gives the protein CASSVGTGYE. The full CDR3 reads CASSVGTGYEQYF.

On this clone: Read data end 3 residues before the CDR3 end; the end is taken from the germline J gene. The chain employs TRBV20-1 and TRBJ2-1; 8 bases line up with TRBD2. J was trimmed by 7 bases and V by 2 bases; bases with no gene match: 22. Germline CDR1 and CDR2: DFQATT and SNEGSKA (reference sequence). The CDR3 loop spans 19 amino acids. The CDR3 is CSARSQPGTRSYWGNEQFF. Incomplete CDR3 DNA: TGCAGTGCTAGATCCCAACCCGGGACTAGGTCTTACTGGGGGAATGAG.

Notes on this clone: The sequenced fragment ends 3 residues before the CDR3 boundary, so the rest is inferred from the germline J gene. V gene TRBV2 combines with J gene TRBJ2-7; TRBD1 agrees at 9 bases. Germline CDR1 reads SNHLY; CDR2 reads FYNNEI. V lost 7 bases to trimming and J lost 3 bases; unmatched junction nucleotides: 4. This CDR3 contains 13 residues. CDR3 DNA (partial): TGTGCCAGCAACCCGGGACAGGGCTACGAG. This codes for CASNPGQGYE. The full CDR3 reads CASNPGQGYEQYF.

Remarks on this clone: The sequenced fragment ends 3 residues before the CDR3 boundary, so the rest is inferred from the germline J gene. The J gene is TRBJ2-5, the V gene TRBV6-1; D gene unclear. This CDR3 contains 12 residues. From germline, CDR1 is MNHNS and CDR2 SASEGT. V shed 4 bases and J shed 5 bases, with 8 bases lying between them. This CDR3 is CASSVPSETQYF. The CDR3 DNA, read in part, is TGTGCCAGCAGTGTTCCTTCGGAGACC.

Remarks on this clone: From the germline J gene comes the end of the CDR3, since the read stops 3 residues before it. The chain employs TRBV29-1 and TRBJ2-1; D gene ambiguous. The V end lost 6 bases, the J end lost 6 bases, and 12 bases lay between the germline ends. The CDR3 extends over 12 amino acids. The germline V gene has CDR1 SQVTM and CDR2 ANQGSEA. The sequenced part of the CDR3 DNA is TGCAGCGTAGAGCAGGTTGTCAATGAG. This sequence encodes CSVEQVVNE. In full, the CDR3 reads CSVEQVVNEQFF.

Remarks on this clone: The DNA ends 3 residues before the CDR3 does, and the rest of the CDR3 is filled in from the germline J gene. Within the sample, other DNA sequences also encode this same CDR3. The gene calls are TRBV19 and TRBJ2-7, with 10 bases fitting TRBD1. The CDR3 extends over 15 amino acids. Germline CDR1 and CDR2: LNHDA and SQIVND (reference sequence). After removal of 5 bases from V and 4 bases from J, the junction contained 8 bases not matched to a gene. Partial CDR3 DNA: TGTGCCAGTAGTTTATTGACAGGGGGCATTTACGAG. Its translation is CASSLLTGGIYE. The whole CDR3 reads CASSLLTGGIYEQYF.

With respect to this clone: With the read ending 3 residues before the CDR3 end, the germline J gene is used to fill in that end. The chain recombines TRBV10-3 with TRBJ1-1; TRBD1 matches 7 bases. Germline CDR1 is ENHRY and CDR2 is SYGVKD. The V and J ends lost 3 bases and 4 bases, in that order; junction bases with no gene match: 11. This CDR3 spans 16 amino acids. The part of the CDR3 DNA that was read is TGTGCCATCAGTGAACTCAAGACAGGGTCGGGCACTGAA. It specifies CAISELKTGSGTE. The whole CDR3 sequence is CAISELKTGSGTEAFF.

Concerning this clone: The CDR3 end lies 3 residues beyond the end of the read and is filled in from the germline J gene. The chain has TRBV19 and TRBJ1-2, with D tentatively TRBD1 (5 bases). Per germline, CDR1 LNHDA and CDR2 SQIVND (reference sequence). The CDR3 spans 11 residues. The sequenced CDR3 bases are TGTGCCAGTAGTATCCAGGGAGGC. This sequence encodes CASSIQGG. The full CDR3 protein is CASSIQGGYTF.